These T cell receptor beta chains were read from a single sample in a study of shared clonotypes between healthy human individuals. Some clones are missing from TCRdb's copy, which holds only in-frame ones; the method was immunoSEQ multiplex PCR. The profile shows approximately 2,300,000 clones, 92% of them singletons. Sequenced: naive CD4+ T cells from PBMCs. These receptors came from a man younger than 35 in good health. Some clones in this sample may be carry-over from other donors' samples. The CDR3 runs from the conserved cysteine through the conserved F or W. Fields, in order: J gene, D gene, clone size, V gene, CDR3 DNA, CDR3 protein. The D gene is left open where the match is weak. Expanded clones are given a class, and other clones once, few, many or no size at all.

TRBJ1-4 | . | . | TRBV28 | TGTGCCAGCAGTGTCGCCGGGACAAGGGCGCCTAATGAAAAACTGTTTTTT | CASSVAGTRAPNEKLFF
TRBJ1-4 | TRBD1 | few | TRBV6-6 | TGTGCCAGCAGGGACAGGGGGGATGAAAAACTGTTTTTT | CASRDRGDEKLFF
TRBJ2-7 | . | . | TRBV7-9 | TGTGCCAGCAGCCGAGCAGCTGCCGAGCAGTACTTC | CASSRAAAEQYF
TRBJ2-1 | . | once | TRBV6-5 | TGTGCCAGCAGTTACTCCATTAGAGGCATGTTGCATGAGCAGTTCTTC | CASSYSIRGMLHEQFF
TRBJ2-5 | . | . | TRBV2 | TGTGCCAGCAGTGAAAGAGTGAAGGGATTGTACCAAGAGACCCAGTACTTC | CASSERVKGLYQETQYF
TRBJ2-2 | . | . | TRBV9 | TGTGCCAGCAGCGCCACGAACACCGGGGAGCTGTTTTTT | CASSATNTGELFF
TRBJ1-4 | . | . | TRBV4-2 | TGTGCCAGCAGCCAAGGTTCAGGGGAGAAAGAAAAACTGTTTTTT | CASSQGSGEKEKLFF
TRBJ1-2 | . | . | TRBV15 | TGTGCCACCAGCACAAGCGGGACTCACACCTTC | CATSTSGTHTF
TRBJ2-7 | . | . | TRBV11-1 | TGTGCCAGCAGCTCCCCCCCTAGGGGAGCCTACGAGCAGTACTTC | CASSSPPRGAYEQYF
TRBJ2-3 | TRBD1 | . | TRBV5-1 | TGCGCCAGCAGGGGACAGGGCACAGATACGCAGTATTTT | CASRGQGTDTQYF
TRBJ2-1 | . | . | TRBV30 | TGTGCCTTCACCATGTGGGATGAGCAGTTCTTC | CAFTMWDEQFF
TRBJ1-5 | . | . | TRBV6-6 | TGTGCCAGCAGTTACTCAGGAGACAATGATCAGCCCCAGCATTTT | CASSYSGDNDQPQHF
TRBJ2-1 | TRBD2 | once | TRBV5-1 | TGCGCCAGCAGCGAGGGGGGACTAGCGGGAGGTCAGTTCTTC | CASSEGGLAGGQFF
TRBJ2-7 | TRBD2 | . | TRBV4-1 | TGCGCCAGCAGACAATTGGAAGCTAGCGGTCCCTACGAGCAGTACTTC | CASRQLEASGPYEQYF
TRBJ2-2 | . | . | TRBV9 | TGTGCCAGCAGCATACAAGGAGGCTCCGGGGAGCTGTTTTTT | CASSIQGGSGELFF
TRBJ2-7 | TRBD1 | . | TRBV18 | TGTGCCAGCTCACCAGGGATAGGGACAGCCACTACCTACGAGCAGTACTTC | CASSPGIGTATTYEQYF
TRBJ2-1 | TRBD2 | . | TRBV5-1 | TGCGCCAGCAGCGTCCTAGCGGGAGGGCCTGATGAGCAGTTCTTC | CASSVLAGGPDEQFF
TRBJ2-3 | TRBD2 | . | TRBV7-9 | TGTGCCAGCAGCTTGCGGGGGGGGGCAGATACGCAGTATTTT | CASSLRGGADTQYF
TRBJ2-3 | TRBD1 | . | TRBV18 | TGTGCCAGCTCACCAGGACAGGCCCTAATTACGGCGCAGTATTTT | CASSPGQALITAQYF
TRBJ1-1 | . | . | TRBV2 | TGTGCCAGCAGTGTAGACGGGGGTGGTCGAGCTTTCTTT | CASSVDGGGRAFF
TRBJ2-2 | . | . | TRBV7-2 | TGTGCCAGCAGCTTATTCGTAGGCGGGACCGGCACCGGGGAGCTGTTTTTT | CASSLFVGGTGTGELFF
TRBJ1-5 | . | . | TRBV15 | TGTGCCACCAGCAGAGGGGGGAGTAATCAGCCCCAGCATTTT | CATSRGGSNQPQHF
TRBJ2-1 | . | . | TRBV5-8 | TGTGCCAGCAGGGGGTTCACCCCCTACAATGAGCAGTTCTTC | CASRGFTPYNEQFF
TRBJ1-1 | . | . | TRBV2 | TGTGCCAGCAGTGTAAGGGAGGGGAGCATTGCTGAAGCTTTCTTT | CASSVREGSIAEAFF
TRBJ1-4 | . | . | TRBV7-9 | TGTGCCAGCACCGTTATGGGGGCTACTAATGAAAAACTGTTTTTT | CASTVMGATNEKLFF
TRBJ2-5 | TRBD1 | . | TRBV6-5 | TGTGCCAGCAGTCGGGACAGGGGAGAGACCCAGTACTTC | CASSRDRGETQYF
TRBJ2-7 | . | . | TRBV11-2 | TGTGCCAGCAGACAACTAGGCCTCTCCTACGAGCAGTACTTC | CASRQLGLSYEQYF
TRBJ1-1 | TRBD1 | . | TRBV19 | TGTGCCAGTAGTGTAGGGGGCTCGAACACTGAAGCTTTCTTT | CASSVGGSNTEAFF
TRBJ2-7 | . | . | TRBV19 | TGTGCCAGTAGTAGCCTATCAGCGGCTGGTGCCTACGAGCAGTACTTC | CASSSLSAAGAYEQYF
TRBJ1-2 | . | . | TRBV7-9 | TGTGCCAGCAGGCCCGGAGAGTCCCTCTATGGCTACACCTTC | CASRPGESLYGYTF
TRBJ1-5 | TRBD1 | . | TRBV19 | TGTGCCAGTAGTACGAAAACAGGGGGCAATCAGCCCCAGCATTTT | CASSTKTGGNQPQHF
TRBJ1-2 | . | . | TRBV4-1 | TGCGCCAGCAGCCGAACCGATGACAGCCTCTATGGCTACACCTTC | CASSRTDDSLYGYTF
TRBJ2-3 | TRBD2 | . | TRBV6-6 | TGTGCCGTCCGGGGGGGGAGCACAGATACGCAGTATTTT | CAVRGGSTDTQYF